This T cell receptor (beta chain) was identified in a study of blood T cells in healthy people across ages. CDR3 length equals 15 residues. Germline V CDR1 and CDR2: SGHKS, YYEKEE (reference sequence). V was cut by 2 bases and J by 5 bases, with 16 bases left in between. With a J-beta primer mix and a sample-barcoded 5' primer, a second PCR ran roughly 6 to 12 cycles. TCRdb re-derived calls from the 5' RACE reads in MiXCR, one entry per CDR3 protein. Altogether approximately 1,700,000 distinct CDR3 sequences are present, about two fifths being singletons, with the ten largest covering 23%. Source material: blood. The TCR originated in a human donor in good health. J is TRBJ2-5 and V is TRBV5-5; D may correspond to TRBD1 or TRBD2 (5 bases each). This CDR3 reads CASSLTGGTGETQYF. The CDR3 DNA follows: TGTGCCAGCAGCTTAACTGGGGGTACTGGGGAGACCCAGTACTTC.